Below, one T cell receptor beta chain is given with its context. Its antigen is not identified. Over chemoradiotherapy, repertoires were sampled more than once. The germline V gene encodes CDR1 SGHTA and CDR2 FQGNSA. CDR3 length: 16 amino acids. V lost 5 bases and J lost 6, with 17 bases in between. This sample is drawn from a study of chemoradiotherapy in HPV16-positive cancers. The data were produced by immunoSEQ multiplex PCR, yet TCRdb's version contains in-frame clones alone and is incomplete. The sample holds 30,000 to 35,000 clones, approximately 90% seen once. Study-wide results and limits: The functional HPV-specific definition rests on just a couple of HPV16-positive patients. Non-HPV-specific T cells did not expand in tumors during treatment, whereas candidate HPV-specific clones and E7-related motifs did.

Sequencing used blood, obtained from a patient who underwent chemoradiotherapy. The chain joins TRBV7-2 to TRBJ1-6; weak D call: TRBD1 (6 bases). This TCR came from a human donor with HPV-associated anogenital cancer. The CDR3 protein is CASSLTQGLSNSPLHF. The CDR3 DNA reads as TGTGCCAGCAGCCTCACTCAGGGGTTGAGTAATTCACCCCTCCACTTT. Together with reference TRBV7-2 and TRBJ1-6, the CDR3 gives the full variable domain: GAGVSQSPSNKVTEKGKDVELRCDPISGHTALYWYRQSLGQGLEFLIYFQGNSAPDKSGLPSDRFSAERTGGSVSTLTIQRTQQEDSAVYLCASSLTQGLSNSPLHFGNGTRLTVT.